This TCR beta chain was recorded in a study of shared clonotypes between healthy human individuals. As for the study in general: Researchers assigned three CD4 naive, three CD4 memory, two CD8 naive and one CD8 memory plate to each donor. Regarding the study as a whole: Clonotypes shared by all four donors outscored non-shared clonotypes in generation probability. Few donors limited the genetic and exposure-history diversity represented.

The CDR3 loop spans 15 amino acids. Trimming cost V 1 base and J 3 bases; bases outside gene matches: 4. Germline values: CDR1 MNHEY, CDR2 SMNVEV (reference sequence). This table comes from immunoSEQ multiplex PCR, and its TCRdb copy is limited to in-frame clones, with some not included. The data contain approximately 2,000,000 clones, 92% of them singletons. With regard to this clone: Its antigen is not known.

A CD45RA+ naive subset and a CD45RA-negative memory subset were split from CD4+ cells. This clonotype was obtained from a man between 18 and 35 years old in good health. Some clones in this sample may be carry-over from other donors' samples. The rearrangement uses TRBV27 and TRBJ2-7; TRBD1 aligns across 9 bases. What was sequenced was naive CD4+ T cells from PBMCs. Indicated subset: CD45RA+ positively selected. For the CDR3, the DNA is TGTGCCAGCAGTTTATGGGGGACAGGGATCTACGAGCAGTACTTC. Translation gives CASSLWGTGIYEQYF.